This T cell receptor (beta chain) emerged from a study of T cell responses to AZD1222 COVID-19 vaccine. Looking at the study overall: Pooled together were second doses at about 4 or about 12 weeks. Study-level results: Mapped onto spike, vaccine-associated CD4 TCRs spanned it and were dominant at 160-218 and 743-854. Unmutated variant regions are reportedly the target of nearly half of TCRs that are spike-specific. Clonal diversity was possibly underestimated, and the donors were mostly white British, with more females.

Note on this clone: The antigen remains unidentified.

Clones were read by immunoSEQ multiplex PCR, and TCRdb kept only the in-frame ones, dropping some. Altogether roughly 130,000 clones are present, more than 85% being singletons, with the ten largest covering around 2.8%. Trimming took 2 bases from V and 3 from J, leaving 16 bases between them. CDR1 is MNHEY, CDR2 SVGEGT, per germline. The CDR3 has 16 residues. The chain carries TRBV6-2 or TRBV6-3 and TRBJ1-2, with a possible D match to TRBD1 (5 bases). This clonotype was sampled from an adult in good health. This sample comprised peripheral blood, obtained on day 0 of AZD1222 vaccination. CDR3 coding DNA: TGTGCCAGCAGTTACCCCCAACAGGAGGTGGACTATGGCTACACCTTC. This translates into CASSYPQQEVDYGYTF.